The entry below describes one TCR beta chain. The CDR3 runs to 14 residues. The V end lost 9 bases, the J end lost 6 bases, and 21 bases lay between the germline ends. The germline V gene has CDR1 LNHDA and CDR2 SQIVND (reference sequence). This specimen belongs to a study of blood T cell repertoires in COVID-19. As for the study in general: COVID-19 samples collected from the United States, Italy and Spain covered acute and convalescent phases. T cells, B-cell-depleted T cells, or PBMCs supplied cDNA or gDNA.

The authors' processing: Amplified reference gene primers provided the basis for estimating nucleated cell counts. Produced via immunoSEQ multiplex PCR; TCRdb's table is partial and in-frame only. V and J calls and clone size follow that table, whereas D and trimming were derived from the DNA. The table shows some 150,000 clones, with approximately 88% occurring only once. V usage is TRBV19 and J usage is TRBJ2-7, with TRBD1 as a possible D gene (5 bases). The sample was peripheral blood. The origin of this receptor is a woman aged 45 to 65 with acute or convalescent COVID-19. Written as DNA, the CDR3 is TGTGCCAGCGCCGGCGCTGTTGGGGCGGCCGAGCAGTACTTC. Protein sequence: CASAGAVGAAEQYF.